The 31 T cell receptor beta chains given below trace back to one sample, sequenced in a study of cytomegalovirus exposure and HLA in healthy donors. A multiplex PCR was run with 60 Vbeta primers and 13 Jbeta primers. TCRdb's copy holds only in-frame clones and misses some; the assay was immunoSEQ multiplex PCR. Among tens of thousands of clones, roughly 80% were seen once, and the ten largest hold over 2%. Specimen: PBMCs. The origin of the receptors is a man aged 40-55 years in good health and CMV-seronegative.

This chain connects TRBV29-1 to TRBJ2-1, with 12 bases matching TRBD1. The V gene end was trimmed by 8 bases and the J gene end by 6 bases; junction bases not matched to a gene: 8. Germline V CDR1 and CDR2: SQVTM, ANQGSEA. The CDR3 totals 14 residues. This chain's CDR3 is CSTRDRGPFNEQFF. The DNA for the CDR3 is TGCAGCACCCGGGACAGGGGGCCTTTCAATGAGCAGTTCTTC.

This sequence joins TRBV5-6 and TRBJ1-5; possibly TRBD1 for D (5 bases). The length of the CDR3 is 15 residues. Germline V gene data show CDR1 as SGHDT and CDR2 as YYEEEE. Trimming took 1 base from V and 4 from J, leaving 12 bases between them. The CDR3: CASSLSPGSNQPQHF. CDR3 DNA sequence: TGTGCCAGCAGCTTGAGCCCAGGGTCAAATCAGCCCCAGCATTTT. Full variable domain (missing parts from reference TRBV5-6 and TRBJ1-5): DAGVTQSPTHLIKTRGQQVTLRCSPKSGHDTVSWYQQALGQGPQFIFQYYEEEERQRGNFPDRFSGHQFPNYSSELNVNALLLGDSALYLCASSLSPGSNQPQHFGDGTRLSIL.

V usage is TRBV12-5 and J usage is TRBJ2-1, with a weak D call TRBD1 (6 bases). Germline assignment: CDR1 LGHNT and CDR2 FRNRAP. V lost 3 bases, J lost 6 bases, and 12 bases lay in between. This CDR3 has 14 amino acids. CDR3 protein: CASGFGDRSNEQFF. CDR3 nucleotide sequence: TGTGCTAGTGGTTTTGGCGACAGGTCCAATGAGCAGTTCTTC.

CDR3 sequence: CASSVGRQDPWGEQYF. The CDR3 nucleotides are TGTGCCAGCAGCGTAGGTCGACAGGACCCCTGGGGCGAGCAGTACTTC. This rearrangement joins TRBV9 to TRBJ2-7; a weak D match, TRBD1 (6 bases). Germline V gene sequence: CDR1 SGDLS, CDR2 YYNGEE. The CDR3 length is 16 residues. Trimming cost V 0 bases and J 6 bases, with 19 bases left between them.

The J gene is TRBJ2-2, the V gene TRBV9; 15 bases are a match to TRBD2. The CDR3 loop spans 15 amino acids. Germline V gene data show CDR1 as SGDLS and CDR2 as YYNGEE. V gave up 4 bases and J gave up 9 bases; unmatched junction bases: 4. For the CDR3, the DNA is TGTGCCAGCAGCTGGACTAGCGGGGGGGCCCGGGAGCTGTTTTTT. Translating it yields CASSWTSGGARELFF.

The chain joins TRBV9 to TRBJ2-5; 8 positions agree with TRBD1. Germline V gene sequence: CDR1 SGDLS, CDR2 YYNGEE. Trimming took 0 bases from V and 1 from J; bases not matched to a gene: 2. The CDR3 contains 15 residues. Here the CDR3 DNA reads TGTGCCAGCAGCGTAGGGGACAGGATCCAAGAGACCCAGTACTTC. Translating gives CASSVGDRIQETQYF.

V is TRBV28 and J is TRBJ2-7; D possibly corresponds to TRBD2 (6 bases). The CDR3 has 13 amino acids. From germline, CDR1 is MDHEN and CDR2 SYDVKM. V lost 11 bases and J 2 bases, leaving 16 bases between the germline ends. The CDR3 region is CAGMGDFTYEQYF. The CDR3 coding sequence is TGTGCCGGCATGGGGGACTTTACCTACGAGCAGTACTTC.

The V and J genes are TRBV4-1 and TRBJ1-1; TRBD1 might be the D (5 bases). Trimming took off 1 base at V and 1 base at J, with 10 bases between the two ends. The germline CDR1 and CDR2 sequences are MGHRA and YSYEKL. This CDR3 is 15 amino acids long. CDR3 loop: CASSQVGVKNTEAFF. For the CDR3, the DNA is TGCGCCAGCAGCCAAGTAGGGGTTAAGAACACTGAAGCTTTCTTT.

Concerning this clone: The identical CDR3 is also encoded by other nucleotide sequences in the sample. The genes are TRBV5-1 and TRBJ1-1; D unresolved. There are 13 residues in the CDR3. CDR1 is SGHRS, CDR2 YFSETQ, per germline. Trimming shortened V by 0 bases and J by 1 base, and 4 bases separated the two germline ends. As DNA, the CDR3 is TGCGCCAGCAGCTTGGGCGCGAACACTGAAGCTTTCTTT. As protein: CASSLGANTEAFF.

V gene TRBV6-5 combines with J gene TRBJ1-1; D not certain. The CDR3 is 13 residues long. V was clipped by 2 bases and J by 4 bases, with 8 bases between them. The germline V gene has CDR1 MNHEY and CDR2 SVGAGI. The CDR3 region is CASSYREATEAFF. CDR3 in DNA: TGTGCCAGCAGTTACAGGGAGGCCACTGAAGCTTTCTTT.

The chain employs TRBV2 and TRBJ2-5; possibly TRBD1 for D (6 bases). The CDR3 consists of 15 residues. V lost 6 bases and J lost 4, with 18 bases in between. Germline assignment: CDR1 SNHLY and CDR2 FYNNEI. The CDR3 DNA sequence: TGTGCCAGCAGAAAAGGGGGTGGCGGTTTAGAGACCCAGTACTTC. This gives the protein CASRKGGGGLETQYF. The whole variable domain, filled in from reference TRBV2 and TRBJ2-5, reads EPEVTQTPSHQVTQMGQEVILRCVPISNHLYFYWYRQILGQKVEFLVSFYNNEISEKSEIFDDQFSVERPDGSNFTLKIRSTKLEDSAMYFCASRKGGGGLETQYFGPGTRLLVL.

The genes are TRBV9 and TRBJ1-1; D possibly corresponds to TRBD1 (6 bases). Trimming removed 4 bases from V and 1 base from J, with 14 bases in between. The CDR3 extends over 15 amino acids. Looked up from germline, CDR1 is SGDLS and CDR2 is YYNGEE. CDR3 bases: TGTGCCAGCAGCCCCGGGACATTGGGGAACACTGAAGCTTTCTTT. It is translated as CASSPGTLGNTEAFF.

This rearrangement joins TRBV2 to TRBJ1-3; tentative D call: TRBD1 (6 bases). In germline, CDR1 is SNHLY, CDR2 FYNNEI. Deletions cut 5 bases from V and 2 bases from J, with 10 bases between. The CDR3 length is 14 residues. The CDR3, as DNA: TGTGCCAGCAGTCCCGAGGGGGCTGGAAACACCATATATTTT. It yields the protein CASSPEGAGNTIYF.

This clone has just a few counts. The V call is TRBV29-1, the J call TRBJ2-1, with a tentative D call TRBD1 (6 bases). V dropped 4 bases and J dropped 1 base, with 14 bases sitting between them. This CDR3 region has 15 residues. The germline V gene has CDR1 SQVTM and CDR2 ANQGSEA. The CDR3 protein is CSVGVAGVSYNEQFF. In DNA form, the CDR3 reads TGCAGCGTTGGAGTGGCAGGGGTTTCCTACAATGAGCAGTTCTTC.

In nucleotides, the CDR3 is TGTGCCAGCAGCGTATATGGCAGTCAACAAGAGACCCAGTACTTC. Residues: CASSVYGSQQETQYF. The genes are TRBV9 and TRBJ2-5; no definite D call. This CDR3 is built from 15 residues. V was trimmed by 1 base and J by 2 bases, leaving 12 bases between them. The V gene's germline CDR1 is SGDLS and CDR2 YYNGEE. Variable domain in full (rest from reference TRBV9 and TRBJ2-5): DSGVTQTPKHLITATGQRVTLRCSPRSGDLSVYWYQQSLDQGLQFLIQYYNGEERAKGNILERFSAQQFPDLHSELNLSSLELGDSALYFCASSVYGSQQETQYFGPGTRLLVL.

The CDR3 DNA is TGTGCCAGCACTCCGACAGGGGAAACCGGGGAGCTGTTTTTT. Translating gives CASTPTGETGELFF. The V and J genes are TRBV6-1 and TRBJ2-2, with TRBD1 identical over 8 bases. In germline, CDR1 is MNHNS, CDR2 SASEGT. J was trimmed by 5 bases and V by 7 bases; bases with no gene match: 6. The CDR3 is made up of 14 amino acids.

The table lists this clone with a count of one. This chain links TRBV6-5 with TRBJ2-7; no clear D gene. This CDR3 is 14 amino acids long. Germline loops: CDR1 MNHEY, CDR2 SVGAGI. V shed 0 bases and J shed 7 bases, with 13 bases lying between them. The CDR3 sequence is CASSYSSPQREQYF. The DNA for the CDR3 is TGTGCCAGCAGTTACTCGTCCCCTCAGAGGGAGCAGTACTTC.

This chain joins TRBV27 and TRBJ2-5, with 10 bases lining up with TRBD2. CDR3 length equals 15 residues. Germline V gives CDR1 MNHEY, CDR2 SMNVEV (reference sequence). The J segment lost 1 base and the V segment lost 7 bases, leaving 6 bases of the junction unmatched. In nucleotides, the CDR3 is TGTGCCAGCAAAGGACTAGCGGTTTCCCAAGAGACCCAGTACTTC. It is translated as CASKGLAVSQETQYF.

The chain recombines TRBV28 with TRBJ1-1, with TRBD1 as a possible D gene (6 bases). Germline loops: CDR1 MDHEN, CDR2 SYDVKM. The V and J ends lost 6 bases and 5 bases respectively, with 19 bases between them. CDR3 length: 15 amino acids. The CDR3 loop is CASSPAGGGSTEAFF. DNA for the CDR3: TGTGCCAGCAGCCCTGCGGGGGGCGGTTCGACTGAAGCTTTCTTT.

In this sample, this clone turned up once. This rearrangement joins TRBV9 to TRBJ1-1; TRBD1 is a possible D gene (5 bases). V was pared by 4 bases and J by 0 bases, with 10 bases between. The length of the CDR3 is 14 residues. The germline V gene has CDR1 SGDLS and CDR2 YYNGEE. CDR3: CASSPTVMNTEAFF. CDR3 DNA sequence: TGTGCCAGCAGCCCGACAGTGATGAACACTGAAGCTTTCTTT.

V is TRBV6-4 and J is TRBJ2-1; 11 bases map to TRBD1. With V trimmed by 6 bases and J by 8 bases, 6 bases remained unmatched. Per germline, CDR1 MRHNA and CDR2 SNTAGT. This CDR3 is 14 amino acids long. CDR3 loop: CASSLGTGGYEQFF. The CDR3 nucleotides are TGTGCCAGCAGCCTGGGGACAGGGGGTTATGAGCAGTTCTTC.

The V and J genes are TRBV6-5 and TRBJ1-5; the D gene is possibly TRBD1 (6 bases). V lost 8 bases and J 5 bases, leaving 19 bases between the germline ends. Germline-derived CDR1 and CDR2 are MNHEY and SVGAGI. The CDR3 has 15 residues. The CDR3 sequence is CASRFRTAKDQPQHF. CDR3 coding DNA: TGTGCCAGCCGTTTTAGGACAGCTAAGGATCAGCCCCAGCATTTT.

V usage is TRBV6-5 and J usage is TRBJ1-4, with D maybe TRBD1 (5 bases). Germline lookup yields CDR1 MNHEY and CDR2 SVGAGI. V was clipped by 10 bases and J by 6 bases, with 15 bases between them. This CDR3 has 13 residues. The CDR3 DNA is TGTGCCACCACCATCCGGGGGGATGAAAAACTGTTTTTT. Translation: CATTIRGDEKLFF.

Of note for this clone: Germline is not matched at one junction end, which may reflect a read error. The chain combines TRBV7-7 with TRBJ2-5, with a possible D match to TRBD1 (6 bases). This CDR3 comprises 13 residues. CDR1 is SSHAT and CDR2 is FNYEAQ in the germline V gene (reference sequence). Written as DNA, the CDR3 is TGTGCTAGCAGCTTATTGCAGGGGGAGACCCAGTACTTC. Its translation is CASSLLQGETQYF. The full variable domain, with the rest looked up from reference TRBV7-7 and TRBJ2-5, is GAGVSQSPRYKVTKRGQDVTLRCDPISSHATLYWYQQALGQGPEFLTYFNYEAQPDKSGLPSDRFSAERPEGSISTLTIQRTEQRDSAMYRCASSLLQGETQYFGPGTRLLVL.

The chain joins TRBV7-2 to TRBJ1-3; D remains ambiguous. The germline gives CDR1 SGHTA, CDR2 FQGNSA. Trimming left V 6 bases short and J 3 bases short, with 18 bases between. The CDR3 consists of 16 residues. The chain's CDR3 is CASSPAAAAGGNTIYF. The CDR3 bases are TGTGCCAGCAGTCCCGCCGCTGCGGCTGGTGGAAACACCATATATTTT.

The chain employs TRBV7-9 and TRBJ2-3; D is perhaps TRBD1 (6 bases). V dropped 6 bases and J dropped 0 bases, with 13 bases sitting between them. Germline values: CDR1 SEHNR, CDR2 FQNEAQ (reference sequence). There are 15 residues in the CDR3. The CDR3 coding sequence is TGTGCCAGCAGGATAGAAGGACAGAGCACAGATACGCAGTATTTT. It encodes CASRIEGQSTDTQYF. Using reference TRBV7-9 and TRBJ2-3 for the parts outside the CDR3, the full variable domain is DTGVSQNPRHKITKRGQNVTFRCDPISEHNRLYWYRQTLGQGPEFLTYFQNEAQLEKSRLLSDRFSAERPKGSFSTLEIQRTEQGDSAMYLCASRIEGQSTDTQYFGPGTRLTVL.

This chain connects TRBV7-6 to TRBJ2-7; TRBD1 aligns across 8 bases. Germline values: CDR1 SGHVS, CDR2 FNYEAQ. Trimming at V came to 0 bases and at J to 6 bases, leaving 10 bases not matched to a gene. The CDR3 contains 16 residues. The DNA for the CDR3 is TGTGCCAGCAGCTTAGCCCAGGGGGCGCCTGGTTTCGAGCAGTACTTC. Its protein product is CASSLAQGAPGFEQYF.

In its sample, this clone was seen once. The chain is built from TRBV5-1 and TRBJ2-1; 8 bases are a match to TRBD2. This CDR3 is built from 14 residues. The V gene end was trimmed by 4 bases and the J gene end by 5 bases; junction bases not matched to a gene: 5. CDR1 and CDR2 from the germline V gene are SGHRS and YFSETQ. CDR3 protein: CASSGTRDNNEQFF. The CDR3 region has the DNA TGCGCCAGCAGCGGGACTAGAGATAACAATGAGCAGTTCTTC.

The rearrangement links TRBV19 to TRBJ1-4; 8 bases match TRBD1. Germline trimming cut 10 bases from V and 1 base from J; bases unmatched to any gene: 17. Germline CDR1 is LNHDA and CDR2 is SQIVND (reference sequence). The CDR3 extends over 18 amino acids. CDR3 nucleotides: TGTGCCACTACCACTTCCCGGAGGACAGGGAAAACTAATGAAAAACTGTTTTTT. Its protein product is CATTTSRRTGKTNEKLFF.

The chain joins TRBV6-5 to TRBJ1-4; D gene uncertain. CDR3 length equals 14 residues. Germline assignment: CDR1 MNHEY and CDR2 SVGAGI. Trimming removed 6 bases at V and 8 bases at J, with 16 bases between. CDR3 bases: TGTGCCAGCAGAGGTCCCTTTTCGGGGGAAAAACTGTTTTTT. Its translation: CASRGPFSGEKLFF.

There are a few counts of this clone. The chain carries TRBV2 and TRBJ1-1, with TRBD1 as a possible D gene (5 bases). Germline CDR1 SNHLY, CDR2 FYNNEI. V was clipped by 10 bases and J by 3 bases, with 15 bases between them. The CDR3 sequence is 13 residues long. The CDR3 bases are TGTGCCAACAAATACAGGAGGGACACTGAAGCTTTCTTT. Encoded protein: CANKYRRDTEAFF.